This TCR beta chain appears in the sequencing data of a study of control samples from healthy donors and cancer patients. TCRdb's table, derived via immunoSEQ multiplex PCR, lists solely in-frame clones and lacks some. The table includes over 150,000 clones, about 94% detected once. The CDR3 loop spans 13 amino acids. The germline V gene has CDR1 SGHTA and CDR2 FQGNSA. The V end was cut by 0 bases, the J end by 4 bases, with 5 bases between. The specimen was PBMCs. The receptor comes from a man between 60 and 75 years old with colorectal cancer. This chain links TRBV7-2 with TRBJ2-3; D ambiguous. The CDR3 nucleotides read TGTGCCAGCAGCTTAGCGCCGGCAGATACGCAGTATTTT. It codes for CASSLAPADTQYF.